Shown below are 5 T cell receptor beta chains from a single sample sequenced in a study of response to subunit inactivated influenza vaccine. TCRdb re-derived calls from the RT-PCR reads in MiXCR, one entry per CDR3 protein. The sample shows roughly 620,000 distinct CDR3 sequences, about 11% of them seen only once. These same data were also listed under a study on T cells expressing NK-cell markers. From that study: The authors made TCR beta cDNA libraries by 5'RACE template switching. This switching added a universal primer site and UMIs.

The sample here was PBMCs from blood, taken on the day of vaccination. The source of these receptors is a man aged 50 to 60 who received an inactivated influenza vaccine.

This clonotype was observed a handful of times. The rearrangement uses TRBV7-9 and TRBJ2-5; TRBD1 matches at 7 bases. Germline V gives CDR1 SEHNR, CDR2 FQNEAQ (reference sequence). The length of the CDR3 is 15 residues. The ends lost 5 bases at V and 3 bases at J; junction bases unmatched: 9. The CDR3: CASSQRDRTKETQYF. For the CDR3, the DNA is TGTGCCAGCAGCCAGAGGGACAGAACAAAAGAGACCCAGTACTTC.

This clonotype was seen a handful of times. The J gene is TRBJ2-7, the V gene TRBV24-1; unclear D gene. The V end lost 0 bases, the J end lost 7 bases, and 6 bases lay between the germline ends. The V gene's germline CDR1 is KGHDR and CDR2 SFDVKD. The CDR3 is 12 residues long. The DNA of the CDR3 is TGTGCCACCAGTGATTTGCACGGGGAGCAGTACTTC. Its translation: CATSDLHGEQYF.

A word on this clonotype: A much larger clonotype is one base distant, so this may be a read error. CDR3 nucleotides: TGCAGTGCTAGAGACCCTAGCGGGGGCTCCTACGAGCAGTACTTC. Translation gives CSARDPSGGSYEQYF. The chain recombines TRBV20-1 with TRBJ2-7; TRBD2 aligns across 10 bases. The CDR3 spans 15 residues. CDR1 is DFQATT, CDR2 SNEGSKA, per germline (reference sequence). Germline trimming cut 0 bases from V and 0 bases from J; bases unmatched to any gene: 2.

Here the CDR3 DNA reads TGTGCCAGCAGTGAACGTGGGGGCTTCTTT. Translated: CASSERGGFF. The V call is TRBV6-1, the J call TRBJ1-1; a possible D gene is TRBD1 (6 bases). Trimming removed 2 bases from V and 14 bases from J, with 9 bases in between. The germline V gene has CDR1 MNHNS and CDR2 SASEGT. The CDR3 runs 10 residues.

This chain joins TRBV28 and TRBJ1-6; D is unclear. Trimming took 5 bases from V and 10 from J, leaving 9 bases between them. This CDR3 is built from 12 residues. Germline V CDR1 and CDR2: MDHEN, SYDVKM. The CDR3 coding sequence is TGTGCCAGCAGTCCGCCGAGGTCACCCCTCCACTTT. Translation gives CASSPPRSPLHF.